Listed here is a single TCR beta chain. The target antigen is unknown. Expressed TCRB transcripts got sequenced, as all isolated RNA was reverse transcribed. Data came from immunoSEQ multiplex PCR; TCRdb stores just in-frame clones and leaves some out. The sample records about 740,000 clones, roughly 13% being singletons. These data originate in a study of beta chain features in type 1 diabetes. General study points: Type 1 diabetes patients had moderately but significantly shorter TCRB CDR3s in all four CD4+ subsets.

Trimming shortened V by 3 bases and J by 4 bases, and 16 bases separated the two germline ends. The CDR3 is 16 amino acids. Germline CDR1 SNHLY, CDR2 FYNNEI. This TCR came from a man between 18 and 35 years old with type 1 diabetes. Sequenced: naive CD4+ T cells from blood. V gene TRBV2 combines with J gene TRBJ2-1; a possible D gene is TRBD1 (5 bases). CDR3 in amino acids: CASSEGGAVRYNEQFF. The DNA for the CDR3 is TGTGCCAGCAGTGAGGGTGGGGCGGTCCGATACAATGAGCAGTTCTTC.